This T cell receptor beta chain was sequenced during a study of blood T cell repertoires in COVID-19. Study-level information: COVID-19 samples from acute and convalescent phases originated in the United States, Italy and Spain. T cells, B-cell-depleted T cells, or PBMCs supplied cDNA or gDNA.

As originally analysed: Nucleated cell counts were estimated from reference gene primer amplification. The protocol was immunoSEQ multiplex PCR, while the TCRdb copy is restricted to in-frame clones and leaves out a portion. V and J calls and clone size are given by that table; D and trimming were obtained from the DNA. The sample shows approximately 120,000 clones, around 85% of them seen only once. The length of the CDR3 is 15 residues. Germline CDR1 reads MNHEY; CDR2 reads SVGAGI. The V gene end was trimmed by 8 bases and the J gene end by 0 bases; junction bases not matched to a gene: 8. Recruited during active infection, patients (from Seattle) were subsequently followed longitudinally.

The chain couples TRBV6-5 to TRBJ2-3, with 7 bases lining up with TRBD2. The sequenced sample was peripheral blood. This receptor was identified in a woman of 80 years or more with COVID-19, enrolled during active disease. CDR3 DNA sequence: TGTGCCAGCGCCCCGCTAGCGGCTAGCACAGATACGCAGTATTTT. This gives the protein CASAPLAASTDTQYF.